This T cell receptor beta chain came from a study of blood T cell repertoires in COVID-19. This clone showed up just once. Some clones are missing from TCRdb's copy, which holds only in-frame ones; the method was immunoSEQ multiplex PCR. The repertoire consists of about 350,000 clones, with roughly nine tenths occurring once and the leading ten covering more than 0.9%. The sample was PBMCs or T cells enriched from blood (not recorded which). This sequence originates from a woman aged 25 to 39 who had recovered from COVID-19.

CDR3 sequence (DNA): TGTGCCAGCAGCCGCAGGGGGTTTCGTGAGACCCAGTACTTC. Its translation is CASSRRGFRETQYF. The V call is TRBV7-2, the J call TRBJ2-5, with 7 bases that match TRBD1. V gave up 5 bases and J gave up 5 bases; unmatched junction bases: 8. The CDR3 totals 14 residues. Germline V CDR1 and CDR2: SGHTA, FQGNSA.